Presented here are 10 T cell receptor beta chains from one specimen sequenced in a study of T cell changes during pregnancy in multiple sclerosis. Generated by immunoSEQ multiplex PCR, the TCRdb table keeps only in-frame clones and is missing some. The table has roughly 58,000 clones, roughly nine tenths seen once; the top ten hold 3% to 3.5%. The sequences come from CD8+ T cells from peripheral blood mononuclear cells, collected before pregnancy. Every receptor here comes from a female donor with multiple sclerosis, enrolled in a pregnancy study.

The rearrangement uses TRBV7-9 and TRBJ2-7, with D perhaps matching TRBD1 (6 bases). Germline values: CDR1 SEHNR, CDR2 FQNEAQ (reference sequence). V gave up 3 bases and J gave up 0 bases, with 6 bases separating them. CDR3 length: 13 amino acids. CDR3 bases: TGTGCCAGCAGCTTGGACAGCTCCTACGAGCAGTACTTC. Protein product: CASSLDSSYEQYF.

The V gene is TRBV15, the J gene TRBJ2-7; 8 bases map to TRBD1. The CDR3 loop spans 14 amino acids. Trimming at V came to 3 bases and at J to 5 bases, leaving 6 bases not matched to a gene. Germline CDR1 LNHNV, CDR2 YYDKDF (reference sequence). CDR3 in amino acids: CATSSTGGLDEQYF. The DNA of the CDR3 is TGTGCCACCAGCAGTACAGGGGGTCTCGACGAGCAGTACTTC. The variable domain in full, with the rest retrieved from reference TRBV15 and TRBJ2-7, is DAMVIQNPRYQVTQFGKPVTLSCSQTLNHNVMYWYQQKSSQAPKLLFHYYDKDFNNEADTPDNFQSRRPNTSFCFLDIRSPGLGDTAMYLCATSSTGGLDEQYFGPGTRLTVT.

The chain links TRBV4-1 to TRBJ1-5, with 9 nucleotides matching TRBD1. J lost 5 bases, V lost 0 bases, and 2 bases had no gene match. The CDR3 length is 15 residues. The germline V gene encodes CDR1 MGHRA and CDR2 YSYEKL. Written as DNA, the CDR3 is TGCGCCAGCAGCCAAGACGGGACAGGGTATCAGCCCCAGCATTTT. Encoded protein: CASSQDGTGYQPQHF.

The gene calls are TRBV27 and TRBJ2-2, with 13 bases identical to TRBD2. The CDR3 loop spans 16 amino acids. Germline V gives CDR1 MNHEY, CDR2 SMNVEV (reference sequence). J was trimmed by 4 bases and V by 2 bases; bases with no gene match: 1. The CDR3 nucleotides read TGTGCCAGCAGTTTAGGGACTAGCGGGGTCACCGGGGAGCTGTTTTTT. Translation gives CASSLGTSGVTGELFF.

V gene TRBV4-1 combines with J gene TRBJ2-1; D ambiguous. The CDR3 contains 13 residues. Between the trimmed V and J ends, which lost 0 bases and 8 bases, there was a span of 8 bases. The germline V gene has CDR1 MGHRA and CDR2 YSYEKL. The CDR3 DNA reads TGCGCCAGCAGCCAAGAAACTGAGTATGAGCAGTTCTTC. Translation: CASSQETEYEQFF.

The V gene is TRBV29-1, the J gene TRBJ1-2, with D maybe TRBD1 (6 bases). The CDR3 covers 15 residues. Germline V CDR1 and CDR2: SQVTM, ANQGSEA. The V gene lost 0 bases and the J gene lost 2 bases, with 13 bases spanning the gap. In DNA form, the CDR3 reads TGCAGCGTTGAAGATCTACCAGGGGCAAACTATGGCTACACCTTC. It translates to CSVEDLPGANYGYTF.

The rearrangement uses TRBV27 and TRBJ2-3, with 9 positions matching TRBD1. Trimming cost V 2 bases and J 4 bases; bases outside gene matches: 10. The germline V gene has CDR1 MNHEY and CDR2 SMNVEV (reference sequence). The CDR3 has 17 amino acids. CDR3 sequence (DNA): TGTGCCAGCAGTTTAAGGGTTGGACAGGGGATATCAGATACGCAGTATTTT. It translates to CASSLRVGQGISDTQYF.

This chain uses TRBV5-6 with TRBJ1-1, with TRBD1 matching 8 bases. Germline CDR1 and CDR2: SGHDT and YYEEEE. This CDR3 contains 15 residues. V shed 4 bases, J shed 1 base, and the junction held 6 bases outside the gene matches. This CDR3 reads CASSKGQDANTEAFF. CDR3 coding DNA: TGTGCCAGCAGCAAGGGACAGGACGCGAACACTGAAGCTTTCTTT.

This rearrangement joins TRBV6-4 to TRBJ1-6; a possible D gene is TRBD1 (6 bases). There are 14 residues in the CDR3. Germline lookup yields CDR1 MRHNA and CDR2 SNTAGT. V was shortened by 5 bases and J by 8 bases, with 13 bases between the two germline ends. DNA for the CDR3: TGTGCCAGCAGTTACCCAGGGGTGGATTCACCCCTCCACTTT. This gives the protein CASSYPGVDSPLHF.

The V gene is TRBV5-5, the J gene TRBJ1-1; TRBD1 aligns across 7 bases. Germline CDR1 SGHKS, CDR2 YYEKEE (reference sequence). CDR3 length: 13 residues. With V trimmed by 5 bases and J by 5 bases, 6 bases remained unmatched. The CDR3 protein is CASRYRGWTEAFF. The CDR3 coding sequence is TGTGCCAGCAGATACAGGGGATGGACTGAAGCTTTCTTT.